Here is one TCR beta chain with its context. TCRdb ran MiXCR on the 5' RACE reads and lists one entry per CDR3 protein. The sample records 25,000 to 40,000 distinct CDR3 sequences, around a quarter being singletons. The source material was memory CD4+ T cells sorted from blood. Subset specified: memory CD4+ T cells, CD4+CD45RO+CD25-. The origin of this receptor is a female donor with breast cancer.

The CDR3, as DNA: TGCAGTGCTTCCTCAAGAGCTGGGGGCCCCTACAATGAGCAGTTCTTC. Translation: CSASSRAGGPYNEQFF. J is TRBJ2-1 and V is TRBV20-1; possible D gene TRBD1, 6 bases. V lost 5 bases and J 2 bases, leaving 19 bases between the germline ends. The germline gives CDR1 DFQATT, CDR2 SNEGSKA (reference sequence). The CDR3 loop spans 16 amino acids.